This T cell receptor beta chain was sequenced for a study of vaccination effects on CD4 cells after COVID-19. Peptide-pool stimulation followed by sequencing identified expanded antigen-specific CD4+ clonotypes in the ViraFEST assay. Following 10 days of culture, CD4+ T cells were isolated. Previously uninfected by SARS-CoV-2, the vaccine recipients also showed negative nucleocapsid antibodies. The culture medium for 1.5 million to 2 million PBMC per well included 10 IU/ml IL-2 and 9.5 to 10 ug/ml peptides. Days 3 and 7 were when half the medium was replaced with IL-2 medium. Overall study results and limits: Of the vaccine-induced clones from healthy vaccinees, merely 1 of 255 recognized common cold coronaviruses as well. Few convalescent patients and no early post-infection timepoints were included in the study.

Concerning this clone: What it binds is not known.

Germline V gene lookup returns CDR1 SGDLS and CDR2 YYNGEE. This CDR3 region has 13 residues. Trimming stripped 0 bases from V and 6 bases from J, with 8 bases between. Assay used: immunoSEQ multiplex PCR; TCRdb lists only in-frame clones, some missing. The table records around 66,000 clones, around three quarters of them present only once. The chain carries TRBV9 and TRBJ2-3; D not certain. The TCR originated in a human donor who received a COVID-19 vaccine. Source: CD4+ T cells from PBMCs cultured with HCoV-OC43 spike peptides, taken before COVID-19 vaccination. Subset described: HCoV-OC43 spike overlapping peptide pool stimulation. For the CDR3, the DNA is TGTGCCAGCAGCGTAGACTCTGGGGATACGCAGTATTTT. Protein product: CASSVDSGDTQYF.